This TCR beta chain was sequenced during a study of shared clonotypes between healthy human individuals. Terminally differentiated effector memory CD45RA+ cells were excluded from the naive CD8 cells, which were CD45RO-negative and positively selected for CCR7. V lost 5 bases, J lost 12 bases, and 23 bases lay in between. CDR1 SGHAT and CDR2 FQNNGV come from the germline V gene. CDR3 length: 15 amino acids. Note on this clone: No antigen is known for it.

Study outcomes and limitations: Some clonotypes were shared by all four sorted-subset donors, while others were not shared. The non-shared ones had lower generation probabilities than the shared ones.

Sequencing was performed with immunoSEQ multiplex PCR; in TCRdb, only in-frame clones are kept and a portion is missing. The table shows 750,000 to 1,000,000 clones, with 80% to 95% occurring only once. This receptor was obtained from a man under 40 in good health. The material sequenced was naive CD8+ T cells sorted from blood. The rearrangement joins TRBV11-2 to TRBJ2-1; no firm D call. CDR3 bases: TGTGCCAGCAGCCTCCTAGTTCTAGTCGGGTCGGGGCAGTTCTTC. This codes for CASSLLVLVGSGQFF.